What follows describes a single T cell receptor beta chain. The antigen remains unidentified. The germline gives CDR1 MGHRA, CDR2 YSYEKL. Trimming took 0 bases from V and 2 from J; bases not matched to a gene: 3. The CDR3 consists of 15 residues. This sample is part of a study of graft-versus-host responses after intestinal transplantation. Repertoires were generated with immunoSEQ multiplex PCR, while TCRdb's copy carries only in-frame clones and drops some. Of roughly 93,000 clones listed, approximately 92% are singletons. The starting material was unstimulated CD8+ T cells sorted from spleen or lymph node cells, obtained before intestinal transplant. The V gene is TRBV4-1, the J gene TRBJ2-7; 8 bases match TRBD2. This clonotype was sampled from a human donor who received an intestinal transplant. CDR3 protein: CASSQDAGGAYEQYF. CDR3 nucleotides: TGCGCCAGCAGCCAAGACGCGGGAGGCGCCTACGAGCAGTACTTC.